Reported below is one T cell receptor beta chain. Its antigen remains undetermined. No base quality values were provided; no much bigger clone lies one nucleotide off. Library preparation was by the immunoSEQ multiplex PCR assay. TCRdb holds this immuneACCESS table with in-frame rearrangements only. Some clones are missing; in checked studies, unresolved V genes explain under half, and the rest has no known cause. In this sample the table shows some 10,000 clones, about three quarters of which occur a single time. In total, the top ten clones hold around a third of the sample. Ends trimmed: V by 5 bases, J by 7 bases; bases unmatched to a gene: 8. Its CDR3 holds 16 amino acids, cysteine through phenylalanine. Solely the CDR3 DNA is kept, with 48 bases framed from the first base. This record comes from a study of circulating tumor DNA in untreated peripheral T-cell lymphoma (dated by TCRdb to the early 2020s). Overall study outcomes, separate from this receptor: Tumor-specific clonotypes were found in 76% of patients, coming from approximately 87% of baseline tissues and about 70% of baseline serum samples.

Baseline tumor tissue collected before treatment was sequenced to identify tumor-specific TCR clonotypes. The study used next-generation sequencing of T-cell receptor sequences to monitor peripheral T-cell lymphoma patients receiving frontline treatment on a trial. The source material was tumor tissue. The sequence was collected from a human donor with peripheral T-cell lymphoma. This chain joins TRBV6-7 to TRBJ1-6; 10 junctional bases match TRBD1. TRBV6-7 is designated an ORF whose function remains uncertain. The nucleotides read TGTGCCAGCAGTGGGACAGGGGTTTTTGTAAATTCACCCCTCCACTTT. This sequence encodes CASSGTGVFVNSPLHF.